This T cell receptor beta chain derives from a study of shared clonotypes between healthy human individuals. The study, taken as a whole, reports: Even with large depth, rarefaction showed that sorted-subset sequencing was incomplete. Shared clonotypes: about 5.3% naive CD4, about 4% naive CD8, about 2.4% memory CD4, about 0.4% memory CD8. Unshared clonotypes carried lower generation probabilities than those common to all four donors.

Remarks on this clone: Its antigen remains unidentified.

The table came from immunoSEQ multiplex PCR; TCRdb's copy has only in-frame clones and leaves some out. The sample records roughly 600,000 clones, nearly 98% being singletons. The CDR3 totals 16 residues. Positively selected for CCR7, the CD45RO-negative cells used as naive CD8 cells excluded terminally differentiated effector memory CD45RA+ cells. The chain couples TRBV21-1 to TRBJ2-5; the DNA was not used to check the table's D call, TRBD1. TRBV21-1 is a recognized pseudogene. The TCR comes from a man aged 25-45 years in good health. Material for sequencing was naive CD8+ T cells sorted from blood. This CDR3 reads CASSKDQTGRKETQYF. The CDR3 DNA follows: TGTGCCAGCAGCAAAGATCAGACAGGGAGGAAAGAGACCCAGTACTTC.